The rows below give T cell receptor beta chains drawn from one sample of a study of shared clonotypes between healthy human individuals. The repertoire was sequenced with immunoSEQ multiplex PCR; TCRdb's copy has only in-frame clones and lacks some. The table records about 2.1 million clones, just over 90% of them present only once. Sequencing was done on a sample of naive CD8+ T cells from PBMCs. The receptors here all came from a man aged 18 to 30 in good health. Some clones in this sample may be carry-over from other donors' samples. Both conserved end residues are part of each CDR3. Each record gives: V gene, D gene, J gene, clone size, CDR3 DNA, CDR3 protein. A D gene is named only where the DNA matches it firmly. Expanded clones get a size class; other rows say once, few or many, or leave the size out.

>TRBV19|TRBD2|TRBJ2-7|NA
TGTGCCAGTAGTATCTCTTTGGGACTAGTCGGCGAGCAGTACTTC
CASSISLGLVGEQYF
>TRBV28|NA|TRBJ2-5|NA
TGTGCCAGCATTAACTGGGGATCAGAGACCCAGTACTTC
CASINWGSETQYF
>TRBV5-8|TRBD1|TRBJ1-4|once
TGTGCCAGCAACTTCAAAGGGGGCGAGTGGACTAATGAAAAACTGTTTTTT
CASNFKGGEWTNEKLFF
>TRBV27|NA|TRBJ1-4|NA
TGTGCCAGCGGATATAACGTCGAAAAACTGTTTTTT
CASGYNVEKLFF
>TRBV27|NA|TRBJ1-2|NA
NA
CASSPSPGTGLFFGYTF
>TRBV28|NA|TRBJ2-1|NA
TGTGCCAGCAGTTTCCCGCCCAGCGTCCCAGGCTCCTACAATGAGCAGTTCTTC
CASSFPPSVPGSYNEQFF
>TRBV21-1|NA|TRBJ2-7|NA
TGTGCCAGCAGCAAAGTGGAGACCCCCTCCTACGAGCAGTACTTC
CASSKVETPSYEQYF
>TRBV4-1|NA|TRBJ2-7|NA
TGCGCCAGCAGCCCCGGGATCTCCTACGAGCAGTACTTC
CASSPGISYEQYF
>TRBV28|TRBD1|TRBJ1-1|NA
TGTGCCAGCAGCGGGACAGGGCCCAACACTGAAGCTTTCTTT
CASSGTGPNTEAFF
>TRBV19|NA|TRBJ1-2|NA
TGTGCCAGTAGTATGGAATGGCAGCCGGCTAACTATGGCTACACCTTC
CASSMEWQPANYGYTF
>TRBV11-2|TRBD1|TRBJ1-2|NA
TGTGCCAGCAGCACCCAGGGGGCGTTTGGCTACACCTTC
CASSTQGAFGYTF
>TRBV28|NA|TRBJ2-5|NA
TGTGCCAGCAGTCCCCGGGACACTCAAGAGACCCAGTACTTC
CASSPRDTQETQYF
>TRBV28|TRBD2|TRBJ2-3|NA
TGTGCCAGCAGAATGGGACTAGCGGGAGGGAGCGATACGCAGTATTTT
CASRMGLAGGSDTQYF
>TRBV27|NA|TRBJ2-7|NA
TGTGCCAGCAGTCTAGGCCGCTCCTACGAGCAGTACTTC
CASSLGRSYEQYF
>TRBV7-9|TRBD1|TRBJ1-3|NA
TGTGCCAGCAGCTTAGCAAACAGGGGAAGGTCTGGAAACACCATATATTTT
CASSLANRGRSGNTIYF
>TRBV7-2|NA|TRBJ2-1|NA
TGTGCCAGCAGCTATCCTCCGGAGGTTGAGCAGTTCTTC
CASSYPPEVEQFF
>TRBV7-3|NA|TRBJ2-1|once
TGTGCCAGCAGGGACAGCTCCTACAATGAGCAGTTCTTC
CASRDSSYNEQFF
>TRBV11-1|TRBD1|TRBJ2-3|NA
TGTGCCAGCAGCTATTGGACAGGACACACAGATACGCAGTATTTT
CASSYWTGHTDTQYF
>TRBV5-1|TRBD2|TRBJ2-2|NA
TGCGCCAGCGGGGCTAGCGGAACGAACACCGGGGAGCTGTTTTTT
CASGASGTNTGELFF
>TRBV9|NA|TRBJ2-1|NA
TGTGCCAGCAGCGGATACAGGGATAGCTCCTACAATGAGCAGTTCTTC
CASSGYRDSSYNEQFF
>TRBV27|NA|TRBJ2-1|NA
TGTGCCAGCAGTTTTGAGGATTTCTCCGGTGAGCAGTTCTTC
CASSFEDFSGEQFF
>TRBV2|TRBD1|TRBJ2-7|NA
TGTGCCAGCAGTGAAGCGACCGGGACAGTTTACGAGCAGTACTTC
CASSEATGTVYEQYF